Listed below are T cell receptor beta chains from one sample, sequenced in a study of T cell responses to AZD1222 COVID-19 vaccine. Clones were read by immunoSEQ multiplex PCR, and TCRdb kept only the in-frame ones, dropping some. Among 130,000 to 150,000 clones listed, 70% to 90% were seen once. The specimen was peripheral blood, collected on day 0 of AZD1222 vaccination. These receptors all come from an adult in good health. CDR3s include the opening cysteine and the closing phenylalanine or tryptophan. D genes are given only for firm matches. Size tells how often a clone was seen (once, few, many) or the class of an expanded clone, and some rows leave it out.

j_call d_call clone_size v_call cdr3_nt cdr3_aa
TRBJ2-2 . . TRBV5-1 TGCGCCAGCAGCTTGCGGTCGTCCTCGAACACCGGGGAGCTGTTTTTT CASSLRSSSNTGELFF
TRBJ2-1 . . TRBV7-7 TGTGCCAGCAGCTTAGATGGAGGTGAGCAGTTCTTC CASSLDGGEQFF
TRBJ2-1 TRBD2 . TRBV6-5 TGTGCCAGCAGAGGACTAGGCTACAATGAGCAGTTCTTC CASRGLGYNEQFF
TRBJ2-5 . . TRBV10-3 TGTGCCATCAGTGCGGCCCCCCTATACCAAGAGACCCAGTACTTC CAISAAPLYQETQYF
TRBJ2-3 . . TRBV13 TGTGCCAGCAGCTTGAAATATACGCAGTATTTT CASSLKYTQYF
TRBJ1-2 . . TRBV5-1 TGCGCCAGCAGCTTGGATTCAGGGATTAACTATGGCTACACCTTC CASSLDSGINYGYTF
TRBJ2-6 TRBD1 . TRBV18 TGTGCCAGCTCACCAATTCGCGACAGGGCTCTCTCTGGGGCCAACGTCCTGACTTTC CASSPIRDRALSGANVLTF
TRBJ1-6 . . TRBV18 TGTGCCAGCTCATACATGGGGGTTGGTAATTCACCCCTCCACTTT CASSYMGVGNSPLHF
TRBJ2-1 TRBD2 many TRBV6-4 TGTGCCAGCAGTGTAGCGGGAGGGCCTGATGAGCAGTTCTTC CASSVAGGPDEQFF
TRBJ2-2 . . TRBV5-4 TGTGCCAGCAGCTTGGGTAGGGCGAACACCGGGGAGCTGTTTTTT CASSLGRANTGELFF
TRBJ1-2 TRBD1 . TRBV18 TGTGCCAGCTCAGCGGGACAGGGAATCGATGGCTACACCTTC CASSAGQGIDGYTF
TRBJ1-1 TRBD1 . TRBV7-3 TGTGCCAGCAGCGAACAGGGGTCGGGTGAAGCTTTCTTT CASSEQGSGEAFF
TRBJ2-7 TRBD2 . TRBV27 TGTGCCAGCAGGGCGACTAGCTTTCCCTACGAGCAGTACTTC CASRATSFPYEQYF
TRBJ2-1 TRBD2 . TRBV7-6 TGTGCCAGCAGCTTAGAACTAGCGGGACACAATGAGCAGTTCTTC CASSLELAGHNEQFF
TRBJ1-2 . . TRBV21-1 TGTGCCAGCAGCAAATGGTGTCCAGGGGAGATGGATGGCTACACCTTC CASSKWCPGEMDGYTF
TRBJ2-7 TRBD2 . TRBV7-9 TGTGCCAGCAGCTTAGTGCGGGGGGGATCCTACGAGCAGTACTTC CASSLVRGGSYEQYF
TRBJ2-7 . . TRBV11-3 TGTGCCAGCAGCGCTCCCCATGGGGATCCGCCTTACGAGCAGTACTTC CASSAPHGDPPYEQYF
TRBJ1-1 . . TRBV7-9 TGTGCCAGCAGCCCCCCCGCGCAGCTGAACACTGAAGCTTTCTTT CASSPPAQLNTEAFF
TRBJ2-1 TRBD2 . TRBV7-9 TGTGCCAGCAGCTACCTAGCGGGAGCCCCCCATGAGCAGTTCTTC CASSYLAGAPHEQFF
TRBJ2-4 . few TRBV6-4 TGTGCCAGCAGTGACGAGGGAGGGGGGAACATTCAGTACTTC CASSDEGGGNIQYF
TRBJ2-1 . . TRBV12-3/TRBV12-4 TGTGCCAGCAGTTTATGGGGGGCGGAGCAGTTCTTC CASSLWGAEQFF
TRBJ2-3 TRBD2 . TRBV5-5 TGTGCCAGCAGCTTTAAGGCACTAGCGGGCACAGATACGCAGTATTTT CASSFKALAGTDTQYF
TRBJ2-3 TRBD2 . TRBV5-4 TGTGCCAGCAGCTTGCGGGCTAGCGGGAGGTCAGATACGCAGTATTTT CASSLRASGRSDTQYF
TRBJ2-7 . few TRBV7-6 TGTGCCAGCAGCCTAGGCCCAGGGCCCTCCTACGAGCAGTACTTC CASSLGPGPSYEQYF
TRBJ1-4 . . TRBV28 TGTGCCAGCAGTTCGGGAGATGAAAAACTGTTTTTT CASSSGDEKLFF
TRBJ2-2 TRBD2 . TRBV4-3 TGCGCCAGCAGCCAAGGGATGGCGGGAGGAAACACCGGGGAGCTGTTTTTT CASSQGMAGGNTGELFF
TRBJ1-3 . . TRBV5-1 TGCGCCAGCAGCTTGGGGGCCTCGGGGGACTCTGGAAACACCATATATTTT CASSLGASGDSGNTIYF
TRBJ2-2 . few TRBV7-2 TGTGCCAGCAGCTTAATTAGCCTCACCGGGGAGCTGTTTTTT CASSLISLTGELFF
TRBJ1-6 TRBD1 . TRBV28 TGTGCCAGCAGGTTTGGCAGGGACAGGGGATATAATTCACCCCTCCACTTT CASRFGRDRGYNSPLHF
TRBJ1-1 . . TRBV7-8 TGTGCCAGCAGCCGACAGGTCCTAACGAACACTGAAGCTTTCTTT CASSRQVLTNTEAFF
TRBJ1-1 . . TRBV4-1 TGCGCCAGCAGCCAACCCCGCAGGAGGAACACTGAAGCTTTCTTT CASSQPRRRNTEAFF
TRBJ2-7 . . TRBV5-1 TGCGCCAGCAGCTTAGCAGGGGGACTTTTCTACGAGCAGTACTTC CASSLAGGLFYEQYF
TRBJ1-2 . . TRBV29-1 TGCAGCGTTGAGGAGCTTAACTATGGCTACACCTTC CSVEELNYGYTF
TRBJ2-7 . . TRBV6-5 TGTGCCAGCAGTTACTCGAATCTAGCAGTGTTGGAGCAGTACTTC CASSYSNLAVLEQYF
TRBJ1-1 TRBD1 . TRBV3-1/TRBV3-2 TGTGCCAGCAGCCCTGTCACAGGGGGCTTGACTGAAGCTTTCTTT CASSPVTGGLTEAFF
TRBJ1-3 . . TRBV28 TGTGCCAGCAGTCCCCCGGGCCACTCATCTGGAAACACCATATATTTT CASSPPGHSSGNTIYF
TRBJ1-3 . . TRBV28 TGTGCCAGCAGGTGGTCTGGAAACACCATATATTTT CASRWSGNTIYF
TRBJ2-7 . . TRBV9 TGTGCCAGCAGCGTAGGTCCCAGGGACTCCTACGAGCAGTACTTC CASSVGPRDSYEQYF
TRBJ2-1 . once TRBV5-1 TGCGCCAGCAGCTTGGATTGGCGACAGCAGTTCTTC CASSLDWRQQFF
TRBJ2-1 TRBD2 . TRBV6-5 TGTGCCAGCAGCGCCGGGGGGAGTTCCTACAATGAGCAGTTCTTC CASSAGGSSYNEQFF
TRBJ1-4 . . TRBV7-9 TGTGCCAGCAGCTTAATGGGGGGCGCCGAGGAAAAACTGTTTTTT CASSLMGGAEEKLFF
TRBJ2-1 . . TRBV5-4 TGTGCCAGCAGCTTGTTGGGGCACGCGGGGCAGTTCTTC CASSLLGHAGQFF
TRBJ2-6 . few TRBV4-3 TGCGCCAGCAGCCAAGTTGTCGTCTCTGGGGCCAACGTCCTGACTTTC CASSQVVVSGANVLTF
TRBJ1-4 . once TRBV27 TGTGCCAGCAGTTTATCCCCCCTCAGGTGGGCAGGTGCAACTAATGAAAAACTGTTTTTT CASSLSPLRWAGATNEKLFF